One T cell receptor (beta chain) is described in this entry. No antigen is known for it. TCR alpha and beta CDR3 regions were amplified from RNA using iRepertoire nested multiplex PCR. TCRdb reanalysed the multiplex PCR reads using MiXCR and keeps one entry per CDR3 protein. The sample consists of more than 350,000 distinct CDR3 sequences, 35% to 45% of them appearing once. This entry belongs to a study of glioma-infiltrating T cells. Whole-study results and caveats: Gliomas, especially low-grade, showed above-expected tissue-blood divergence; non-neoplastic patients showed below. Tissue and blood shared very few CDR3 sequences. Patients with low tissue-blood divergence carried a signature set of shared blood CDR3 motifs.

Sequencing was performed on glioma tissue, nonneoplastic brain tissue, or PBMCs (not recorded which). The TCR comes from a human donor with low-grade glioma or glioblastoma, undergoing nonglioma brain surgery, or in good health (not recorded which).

The CDR3 protein is CASSQGTSSINEQFF. CDR3 sequence (DNA): TGCGCCAGCAGCCAAGGTACTAGCAGTATCAATGAGCAGTTCTTC. This rearrangement joins TRBV4-1 to TRBJ2-1, with D possibly matching TRBD2 (6 bases). V lost 1 base and J 6 bases, leaving 13 bases between the germline ends. CDR1 MGHRA and CDR2 YSYEKL come from the germline V gene. The CDR3 consists of 15 residues.